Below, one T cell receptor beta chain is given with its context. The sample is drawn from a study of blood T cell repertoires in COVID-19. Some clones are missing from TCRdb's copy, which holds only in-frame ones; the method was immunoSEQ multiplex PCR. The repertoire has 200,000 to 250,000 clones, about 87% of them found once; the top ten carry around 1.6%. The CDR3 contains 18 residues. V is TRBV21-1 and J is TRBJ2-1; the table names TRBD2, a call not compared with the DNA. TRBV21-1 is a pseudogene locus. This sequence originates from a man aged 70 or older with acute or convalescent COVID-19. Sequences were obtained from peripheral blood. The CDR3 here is CASSHLPKRGPSNNEQFF. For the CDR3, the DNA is TGTGCCAGCAGTCACTTACCAAAGCGGGGACCAAGCAACAATGAGCAGTTCTTC.